This T cell receptor (beta chain) was captured by sequencing in a study of spatial heterogeneity in lung cancer. Study background: Every unique TCR and UMI combination, on average, appeared more than ten times in raw reads.

TCRdb fed the 5' RACE reads into MiXCR, producing one record per CDR3 protein. The data show more than 6,500 distinct CDR3 sequences, about 8.3% seen once. The table lists this clonotype with many counts. Time point described: sample taken at primary tumor resection. Samples were donated by 72 untreated early-stage non-small cell lung cancer patients. Unsorted whole RNA from tumor, nontumor lung or frozen PBMC underwent sequencing. With 0 bases removed from V and 2 bases from J, the gap between germline ends came to 11 bases. Per the germline V gene, CDR1 is ENHRY and CDR2 is SYGVKD. CDR3 length: 16 residues.

The specimen comprised PBMCs, sampled at surgery. This TCR was sampled from a male donor with early-stage non-small cell lung cancer. The chain employs TRBV10-3 and TRBJ2-1; no firm D call. In DNA form, the CDR3 reads TGTGCCATCAGTGAGTCGGGTCAGGAACCCTACAATGAGCAGTTCTTC. Protein sequence: CAISESGQEPYNEQFF.